The 22 T cell receptor beta chains listed next were all sequenced from one sample in a study of T cells after yellow fever vaccination. TCRdb independently ran MiXCR on the 5' RACE reads; one entry per CDR3 protein. The sample includes 400,000 or so distinct CDR3 sequences, 6.2% of them seen just once. The sequencing here drew on PBMCs, taken 5 days after the yellow fever booster vaccination. These receptors all come from a man between 25 and 39 years old who received the YFV17D yellow fever vaccine.

This clonotype was observed a few times. This chain links TRBV7-2 with TRBJ2-2; D is undetermined. CDR3 length: 16 amino acids. Germline V gene sequence: CDR1 SGHTA, CDR2 FQGNSA. V was shortened by 4 bases and J by 6 bases, with 18 bases between the two germline ends. The CDR3 DNA reads TGTGCCAGCAGCTCTCTGTGGCGGACCCCGGCCGGGGAGCTGTTTTTT. Amino acids: CASSSLWRTPAGELFF.

The sample holds a few counts of this clonotype. The chain employs TRBV3-1 and TRBJ2-5; D uncertain. The CDR3 is 14 residues long. The germline V gene has CDR1 LGHDT and CDR2 YNNKEL (reference sequence). Trimming took 2 bases from V and 4 from J, leaving 11 bases between them. CDR3 bases: TGTGCCAGCAGCCAACCCGCCCTGGGAGAGACCCAGTACTTC. The encoded protein is CASSQPALGETQYF.

This clonotype was seen ten or more times. This chain joins TRBV7-2 and TRBJ2-5; D is possibly TRBD1 (6 bases). Germline V gives CDR1 SGHTA, CDR2 FQGNSA. V lost 5 bases and J 4 bases, leaving 14 bases between the germline ends. The CDR3 loop spans 14 amino acids. This CDR3 reads CASSHGGGSETQYF. For the CDR3, the DNA is TGTGCCAGCAGCCATGGGGGCGGGTCAGAGACCCAGTACTTC.

This clonotype was seen repeatedly, ten times or more. The rearrangement links TRBV29-1 to TRBJ2-7; no reliable D call. Per germline, CDR1 SQVTM and CDR2 ANQGSEA. CDR3 length: 11 amino acids. V was shortened by 3 bases and J by 2 bases, with 5 bases between the two germline ends. The CDR3 bases are TGCAGCGTTGAGGAAACCTACGAGCAGTACTTC. Translation gives CSVEETYEQYF.

This clonotype was observed many times. The genes are TRBV3-1 and TRBJ2-7; 11 positions match TRBD1. V lost 6 bases to trimming and J lost 3 bases; unmatched junction nucleotides: 7. CDR1 is LGHDT and CDR2 is YNNKEL in the germline V gene (reference sequence). This CDR3 has 15 residues. The CDR3 nucleotides are TGTGCCAGCAGAGAGTCCGGGACAGGGGGCTACGAGCAGTACTTC. Its protein is CASRESGTGGYEQYF.

This clonotype appeared a few times. The chain carries TRBV6-1 and TRBJ2-1; 15 bases match TRBD2. After removal of 7 bases from V and 7 bases from J, the junction contained 5 bases not matched to a gene. The germline gives CDR1 MNHNS, CDR2 SASEGT. The CDR3 runs 15 residues. CDR3 nucleotides: TGTGCCAGCATGAGGACTAGCGGGAGGGCGAATGAGCAGTTCTTC. It codes for CASMRTSGRANEQFF.

In this sample, this clonotype turned up a few times. The J gene is TRBJ2-5, the V gene TRBV5-1; D tentatively fits TRBD1 or TRBD2 (5 bases each). The CDR3 contains 15 residues. V was trimmed by 0 bases and J by 3 bases, leaving 12 bases between them. Per germline, CDR1 SGHRS and CDR2 YFSETQ. The CDR3 loop is CASSLGSGHKETQYF. In nucleotides, the CDR3 is TGCGCCAGCAGCTTGGGGTCGGGGCATAAAGAGACCCAGTACTTC.

Only a few counts were recorded for this clonotype. The V and J genes are TRBV6-2 or TRBV6-3 and TRBJ1-5, with a weak D call TRBD1 (6 bases). Germline V lookup: CDR1 MNHEY, CDR2 SVGEGT. Between the trimmed V and J ends, which lost 5 bases and 5 bases, there was a span of 13 bases. The CDR3 totals 14 residues. The CDR3 DNA sequence: TGTGCCAGCAGTGCCACAGGGCGCGATCAGCCCCAGCATTTT. Translated, it gives CASSATGRDQPQHF.

This clonotype showed up many times. The chain is built from TRBV20-1 and TRBJ1-1; D gene unclear. CDR3 size: 14 residues. CDR1 and CDR2 (germline): DFQATT, SNEGSKA (reference sequence). Trimming shortened V by 6 bases and J by 1 base, and 15 bases separated the two germline ends. The CDR3 nucleotides read TGCAGTGCCGAAACCCGACTTAGGAACACTGAAGCTTTCTTT. Its protein is CSAETRLRNTEAFF.

The V call is TRBV12-3 or TRBV12-4, the J call TRBJ2-3; possibly TRBD1 or TRBD2 for D (6 bases each). The CDR3 contains 14 residues. V was trimmed by 3 bases and J by 2 bases, leaving 9 bases between them. CDR3: CASSFSGATDTQYF. The CDR3 DNA sequence: TGTGCCAGCAGTTTTTCGGGGGCCACAGATACGCAGTATTTT.

This clonotype was seen ten or more times. The J gene is TRBJ2-2, the V gene TRBV7-2; D remains unclear. V was clipped by 6 bases and J by 2 bases, with 4 bases between them. The CDR3 loop spans 12 amino acids. CDR1 is SGHTA, CDR2 FQGNSA, per germline. CDR3 nucleotide sequence: TGTGCCAGCAGATTTAACACCGGGGAGCTGTTTTTT. It specifies CASRFNTGELFF.

Only a few counts were recorded for this clonotype. The chain carries TRBV5-1 and TRBJ2-5, with 7 bases lining up with TRBD2. Germline-derived CDR1 and CDR2 are SGHRS and YFSETQ. This CDR3 is built from 14 residues. V was clipped by 7 bases and J by 5 bases; unmatched bases: 11. CDR3 DNA: TGCGCCAGCCATTTACGCGGGAGAAGTGAGACCCAGTACTTC. Its protein is CASHLRGRSETQYF.

Remarks on this clonotype: A much bigger clone sits one base away, suggesting this may be a read error. The V gene is TRBV20-1, the J gene TRBJ2-5; TRBD2 agrees at 8 bases. The CDR3 consists of 14 residues. The V segment lost 5 bases and the J segment 4 bases; nucleotides outside the gene matches: 9. Germline loops: CDR1 DFQATT, CDR2 SNEGSKA (reference sequence). CDR3 sequence reads: CSACLAGGSETQYF. DNA of the CDR3: TGCAGTGCTTGCCTTGCGGGAGGTTCAGAGACCCAGTACTTC.

The genes are TRBV6-1 and TRBJ2-3; TRBD2 agrees at 14 bases. Germline CDR1 is MNHNS and CDR2 is SASEGT. The CDR3 consists of 19 residues. The J segment lost 5 bases and the V segment lost 6 bases, leaving 16 bases of the junction unmatched. CDR3 nucleotides: TGTGCCAGCAGACCTACAACCGGGACTAGCGGGAGATGGGGAGATACGCAGTATTTT. Its protein product is CASRPTTGTSGRWGDTQYF.

This clonotype was observed a few times. This chain connects TRBV6-5 to TRBJ2-7; 11 bases are shared with TRBD2. Per germline, CDR1 MNHEY and CDR2 SVGAGI. This CDR3 region has 16 residues. V lost 2 bases to trimming and J lost 4 bases; unmatched junction nucleotides: 7. CDR3: CASSYEPSGRIYEQYF. The CDR3 DNA follows: TGTGCCAGCAGTTACGAGCCTAGCGGGAGGATTTACGAGCAGTACTTC.

The table lists this clonotype with many counts. This rearrangement joins TRBV5-1 to TRBJ2-1; 7 bases line up with TRBD1. J gave up 5 bases and V 5 bases, and 4 bases lay outside the gene matches. This CDR3 is built from 13 residues. CDR1 is SGHRS and CDR2 is YFSETQ in the germline V gene. CDR3 region: CASRRTGDNEQFF. The DNA for the CDR3 is TGCGCCAGCAGAAGGACAGGAGACAATGAGCAGTTCTTC.

This clonotype was observed a handful of times. The chain links TRBV7-2 to TRBJ2-7; tentatively, D is TRBD2 (5 bases). Deletions cut 5 bases from V and 1 base from J, with 15 bases between. Germline lookup yields CDR1 SGHTA and CDR2 FQGNSA. There are 15 residues in the CDR3. The CDR3 reads CASSPRRASSYEQYF. CDR3 nucleotide sequence: TGTGCCAGCAGCCCCAGGCGGGCTTCTTCCTACGAGCAGTACTTC.

V is TRBV28 and J is TRBJ2-2, with 10 positions matching TRBD1. The J segment lost 5 bases and the V segment lost 6 bases, leaving 12 bases of the junction unmatched. The CDR3 runs 17 residues. CDR1 MDHEN and CDR2 SYDVKM come from the germline V gene. The CDR3 DNA reads as TGTGCCAGCAGCGATCCGGGACAGGGGACACTTACCGGGGAGCTGTTTTTT. Residues: CASSDPGQGTLTGELFF.

CDR3 nucleotide sequence: TGCAGCGCCCACATATTGGGACTAGCGTTCTTC. This translates into CSAHILGLAFF. The rearrangement links TRBV29-1 to TRBJ2-1; TRBD2 agrees at 9 bases. J gave up 15 bases and V 7 bases, and 10 bases lay outside the gene matches. The CDR3 contains 11 residues. In germline, CDR1 is SQVTM, CDR2 ANQGSEA.

This clonotype showed up many times. The chain uses TRBV28 and TRBJ2-3; weak D call: TRBD2 (6 bases). V was cut by 5 bases and J by 5 bases, with 14 bases left in between. This CDR3 is 14 amino acids long. Germline assignment: CDR1 MDHEN and CDR2 SYDVKM. The CDR3 DNA is TGTGCCAGCAGTCCTTGGGGTAGCGGAGATACGCAGTATTTT. This sequence encodes CASSPWGSGDTQYF.

This clonotype has more than one count but fewer than ten. The chain combines TRBV3-1 with TRBJ1-3; no clear D gene. Trimming removed 1 base from V and 0 bases from J, with 7 bases in between. Germline lookup yields CDR1 LGHDT and CDR2 YNNKEL (reference sequence). The CDR3 covers 15 residues. The CDR3, as DNA: TGTGCCAGCAGCCAAGGGCAGTACTCTGGAAACACCATATATTTT. It is translated as CASSQGQYSGNTIYF.

J is TRBJ2-2 and V is TRBV19, with 9 bases lining up with TRBD1. There are 18 residues in the CDR3. Germline V gene sequence: CDR1 LNHDA, CDR2 SQIVND (reference sequence). Trimming cost V 6 bases and J 4 bases; bases outside gene matches: 15. CDR3: CASSHRDRVTLSTGELFF. CDR3 nucleotide sequence: TGTGCCAGTAGCCACCGGGACAGGGTCACTCTTAGCACCGGGGAGCTGTTTTTT.